This T cell receptor (beta chain) was found in a study of blood T cell repertoires in COVID-19. Study details: Specimens from acute and convalescent COVID-19 originated in the United States, Italy and Spain.

In the original analysis: Reference gene primers were amplified, and this amplification served to estimate nucleated cell counts. Measured with immunoSEQ multiplex PCR; TCRdb has only the in-frame clones, and not every one. That table is the source of V, J and clone size, and D and trimming were worked out from the DNA. There are under 200,000 clones in the sample; less than 90% occur only once, and over 9.5% lies in the top ten. With 6 bases clipped from V and 8 bases from J, the junction kept 7 bases outside the gene matches. The CDR3 is made up of 12 amino acids. The germline V gene has CDR1 SQVTM and CDR2 ANQGSEA. The Seattle patients, enrolled during active infection, were followed longitudinally.

The TCR was taken from a woman aged 55-69 years with COVID-19, enrolled during active disease. The rearrangement joins TRBV29-1 to TRBJ1-2; 9 nucleotides agree with TRBD1. Sequencing was performed on peripheral blood. The DNA for the CDR3 is TGCAGCGTAGTCGGACAGGGGCGAGGCTACACCTTC. Its translation is CSVVGQGRGYTF.